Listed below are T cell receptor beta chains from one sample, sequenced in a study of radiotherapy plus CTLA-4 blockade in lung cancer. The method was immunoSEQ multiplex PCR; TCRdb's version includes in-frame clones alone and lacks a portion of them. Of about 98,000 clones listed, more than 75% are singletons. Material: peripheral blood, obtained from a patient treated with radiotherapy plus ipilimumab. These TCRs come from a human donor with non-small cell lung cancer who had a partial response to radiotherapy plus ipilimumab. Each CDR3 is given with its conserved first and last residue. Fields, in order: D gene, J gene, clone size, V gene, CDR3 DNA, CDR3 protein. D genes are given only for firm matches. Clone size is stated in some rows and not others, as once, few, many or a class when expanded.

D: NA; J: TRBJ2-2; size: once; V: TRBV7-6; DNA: TGTGCCAGCAGCTTTTCGACTGCTAACACCGGGGAGCTGTTTTTT; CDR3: CASSFSTANTGELFF
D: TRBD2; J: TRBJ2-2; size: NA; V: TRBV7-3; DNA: TGTGCCAGCAGCGCCCGTAGCGGGAGAGGTACCGGGGAGCTGTTTTTT; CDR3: CASSARSGRGTGELFF
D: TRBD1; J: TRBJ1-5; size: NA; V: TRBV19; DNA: TGTGCCAGTACCCAGGGACAGCAGCCCCAGCATTTT; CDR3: CASTQGQQPQHF
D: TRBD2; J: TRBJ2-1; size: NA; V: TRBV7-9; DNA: TGTGCCAGCAGCCGGGGGGGGGTAGCGGGAGGGCGGGATGAGCAGTTCTTC; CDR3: CASSRGGVAGGRDEQFF
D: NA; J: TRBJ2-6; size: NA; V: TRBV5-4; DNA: TGTGCCAGCAGCTCAGAGCGCTCTGGGGCCAACGTCCTGACTTTC; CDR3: CASSSERSGANVLTF
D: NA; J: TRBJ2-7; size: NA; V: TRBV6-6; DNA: TGTGCCAGCAGTCGGGGTGGGGGGGAGCAGTACTTC; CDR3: CASSRGGGEQYF
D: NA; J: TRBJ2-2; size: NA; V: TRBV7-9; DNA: TGTGCCCAGGGGTATGAGGCCGGGGAGCTGTTTTTT; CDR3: CAQGYEAGELFF
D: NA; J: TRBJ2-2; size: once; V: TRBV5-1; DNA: TGCGCCAGCAGCTTATACTCCTCGAACACCGGGGAGCTGTTTTTT; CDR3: CASSLYSSNTGELFF
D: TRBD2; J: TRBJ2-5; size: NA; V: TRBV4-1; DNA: TGCGCCAGCAGCCAAGATGGGACTAGCGGGAGAGGGGAGACCCAGTACTTC; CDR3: CASSQDGTSGRGETQYF
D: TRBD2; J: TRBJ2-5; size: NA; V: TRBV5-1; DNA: TGCGCCAGCAGCTTGGTCAGGAGCGGGGGGCAAGAGACCCAGTACTTC; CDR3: CASSLVRSGGQETQYF
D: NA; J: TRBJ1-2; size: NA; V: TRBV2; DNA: TGTGCCAGCTCTAAGGACATTAACTATGGCTACACCTTC; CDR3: CASSKDINYGYTF
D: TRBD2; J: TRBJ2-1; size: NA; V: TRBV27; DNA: TGTGCCATCTCGCCGGGACTAGCGGGAGGGCGGACAATCTTC; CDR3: CAISPGLAGGRTIF
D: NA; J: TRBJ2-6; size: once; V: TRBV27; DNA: TGTGCCAGCAGTTCCCGTAGAGGGGCCAACGTCCTGACTTTC; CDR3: CASSSRRGANVLTF
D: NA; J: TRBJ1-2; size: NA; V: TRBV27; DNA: TGTGCCAGCAGTCCCAGGGATGGCTATGGCTACACCTTC; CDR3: CASSPRDGYGYTF
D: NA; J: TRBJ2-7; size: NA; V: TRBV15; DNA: TGTGCCACCAGCAGAAGCAGGGGAGAGCAGTACTTC; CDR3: CATSRSRGEQYF
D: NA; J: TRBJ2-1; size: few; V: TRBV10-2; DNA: TGCGCCAGCAGTGACTTGGGCTGGGTTGAGCAGTTCTTC; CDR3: CASSDLGWVEQFF
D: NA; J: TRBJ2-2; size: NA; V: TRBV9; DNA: TGTGCCAGCAGCGCCCGCCCCGGCGGTTCGAACACCGGGGAGCTGTTTTTT; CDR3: CASSARPGGSNTGELFF
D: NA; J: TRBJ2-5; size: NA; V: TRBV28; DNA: TGTGCCAGCAGGTCGGGTGCGGGGGAGACCCAGTACTTC; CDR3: CASRSGAGETQYF
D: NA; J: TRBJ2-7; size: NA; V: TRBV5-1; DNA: TGCGCCAGCAGCCTGACAGCCTACGAGCAGTACTTC; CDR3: CASSLTAYEQYF
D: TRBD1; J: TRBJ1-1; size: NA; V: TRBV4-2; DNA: TGTGCCAGCAGCCAAGGTCCGACAGGGTACACTGAAGCTTTCTTT; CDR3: CASSQGPTGYTEAFF
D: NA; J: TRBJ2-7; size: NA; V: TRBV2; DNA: TGTGCCAGAGGGGATGTAACGGGTACGCAGTACTTC; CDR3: CARGDVTGTQYF
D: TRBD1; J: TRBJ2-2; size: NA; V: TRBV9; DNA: TGTGCCAGCAGCGTGGACGGACAGGGATGGACCGGGGAGCTGTTTTTT; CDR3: CASSVDGQGWTGELFF
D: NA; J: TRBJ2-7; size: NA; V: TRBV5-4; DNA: TGTGCCAGCAGCGGGGGACACCAAAACTACGAGCAGTACTTC; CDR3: CASSGGHQNYEQYF
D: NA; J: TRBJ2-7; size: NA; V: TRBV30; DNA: TGTGCCTGGAGCGCCTTAGATCATCAGTACTTC; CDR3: CAWSALDHQYF
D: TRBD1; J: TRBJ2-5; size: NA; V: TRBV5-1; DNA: TGCGCCAGCAGCGGGTCGGACAGGAGTCACGAGACCCAGTACTTC; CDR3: CASSGSDRSHETQYF
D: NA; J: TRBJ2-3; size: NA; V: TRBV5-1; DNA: TGCGCCAGCACGACGAGCGGCTACACAGATACGCAGTATTTT; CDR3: CASTTSGYTDTQYF
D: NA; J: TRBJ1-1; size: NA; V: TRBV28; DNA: TGTGCCAGCACATCAGGGGTTTCTGAAGCTTTCTTT; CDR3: CASTSGVSEAFF
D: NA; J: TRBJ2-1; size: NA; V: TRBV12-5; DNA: TGTGCTAGTGCAATGAGCTCCTACAATGAGCAGTTCTTC; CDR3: CASAMSSYNEQFF
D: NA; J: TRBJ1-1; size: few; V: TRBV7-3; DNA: TGTGCCAGCAGCTCACGGAGGAACACTGAAGCTTTCTTT; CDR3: CASSSRRNTEAFF
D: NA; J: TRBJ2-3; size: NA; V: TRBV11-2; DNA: TGTGCCAGCAGTCTTTCGACAGAAGCAGATACGCAGTATTTT; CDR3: CASSLSTEADTQYF
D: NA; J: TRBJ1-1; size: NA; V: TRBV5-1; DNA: TGCGCCAGCAGCCCGACAGGATCGATGGGAGCTTTCTTT; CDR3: CASSPTGSMGAFF
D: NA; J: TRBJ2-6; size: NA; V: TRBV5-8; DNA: TGTGCCAGCAGCTTGGGCCTCAGGCAGGCCTCCTCTGGGGCCAACGTCCTGACTTTC; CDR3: CASSLGLRQASSGANVLTF
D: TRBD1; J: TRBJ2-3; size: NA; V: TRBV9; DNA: TGTGCCAGCAGTTCCGCCGGGACAGGGACTAGCACAGATACGCAGTATTTT; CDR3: CASSSAGTGTSTDTQYF
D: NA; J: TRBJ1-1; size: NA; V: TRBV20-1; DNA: TGCAGTGCCAGGAAGAACACTGAAGCTTTCTTT; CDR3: CSARKNTEAFF
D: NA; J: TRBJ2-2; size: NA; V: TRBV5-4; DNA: TGTGCCAGCAGCTCATGGACGCGGGTTAAGAACACCGGGGAGCTGTTTTTT; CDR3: CASSSWTRVKNTGELFF
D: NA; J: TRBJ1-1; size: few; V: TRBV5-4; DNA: TGTGCCAGCAGCCCCCGTTCTGGGAGGAACACTGAAGCTTTCTTT; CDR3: CASSPRSGRNTEAFF
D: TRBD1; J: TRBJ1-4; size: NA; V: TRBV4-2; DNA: TGTGCCAGCAGCTTGGGACAGGCTGGGGGCGAAAAACTGTTTTTT; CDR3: CASSLGQAGGEKLFF
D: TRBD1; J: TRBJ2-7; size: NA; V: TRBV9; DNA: TGTGCCAGCAGCCCCTCAAAGGGGGCCACCTACGAGCAGTACTTC; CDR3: CASSPSKGATYEQYF
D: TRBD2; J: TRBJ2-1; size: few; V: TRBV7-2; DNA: TGTGCCAGCAGCTCACTAGCGGGAGGGGGTTACAATGAGCAGTTCTTC; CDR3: CASSSLAGGGYNEQFF
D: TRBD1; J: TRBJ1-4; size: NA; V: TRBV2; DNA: TGTGCCAGCAGTGCCCCCCAGGGGGCGGGTGAAAAACTGTTTTTT; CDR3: CASSAPQGAGEKLFF
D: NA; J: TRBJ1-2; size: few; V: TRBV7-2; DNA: TGTGCCAGCAGCCACCCGGGGGGGGGCTACACCTTC; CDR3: CASSHPGGGYTF
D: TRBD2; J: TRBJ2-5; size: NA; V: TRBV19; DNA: TGTGCCAGTAGTATGGGGAATAGCGGGAGATCAGAGACCCAGTACTTC; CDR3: CASSMGNSGRSETQYF
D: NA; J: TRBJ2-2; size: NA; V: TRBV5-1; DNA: TGCGCCAGCAGCTTGGGGGTCAGGGGCAGCACCGGGGAGCTGTTTTTT; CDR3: CASSLGVRGSTGELFF
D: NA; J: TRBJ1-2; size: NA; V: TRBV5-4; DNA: TGTGCCAGCAGCGGCCAGCAGGCGCAGGGCTACACCTTC; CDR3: CASSGQQAQGYTF
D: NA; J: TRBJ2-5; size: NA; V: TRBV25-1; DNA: TGTGCCAGCTCTCAGGGGATAGGAGAGACCCAGTACTTC; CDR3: CASSQGIGETQYF
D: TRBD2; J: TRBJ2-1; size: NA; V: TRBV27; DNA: TGTGCCAGCCGCTGGGGAACGGGACTAGCGGGAGAAGGGCAGTTCTTC; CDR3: CASRWGTGLAGEGQFF
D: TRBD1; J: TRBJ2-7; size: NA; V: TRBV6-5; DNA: TGTGCCAGCAGTTACTCGATATGGACAGGGGGCAACGAGCAGTACTTC; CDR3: CASSYSIWTGGNEQYF
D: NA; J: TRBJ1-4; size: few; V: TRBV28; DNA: TGTGCCAGCAGTGGAGGGGACCTCGAAAAACTGTTTTTT; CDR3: CASSGGDLEKLFF